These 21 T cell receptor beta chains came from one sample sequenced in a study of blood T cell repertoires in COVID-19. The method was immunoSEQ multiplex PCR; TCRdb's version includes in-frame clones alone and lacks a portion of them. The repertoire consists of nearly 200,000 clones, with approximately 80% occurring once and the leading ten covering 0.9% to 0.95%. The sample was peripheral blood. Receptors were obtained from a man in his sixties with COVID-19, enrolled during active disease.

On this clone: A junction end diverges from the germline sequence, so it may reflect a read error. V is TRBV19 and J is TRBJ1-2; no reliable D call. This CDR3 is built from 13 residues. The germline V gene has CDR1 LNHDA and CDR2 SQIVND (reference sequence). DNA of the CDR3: TGTGCCAGTAGTTTAGACGGTGACTATGGCTACACCTTC. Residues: CASSLDGDYGYTF.

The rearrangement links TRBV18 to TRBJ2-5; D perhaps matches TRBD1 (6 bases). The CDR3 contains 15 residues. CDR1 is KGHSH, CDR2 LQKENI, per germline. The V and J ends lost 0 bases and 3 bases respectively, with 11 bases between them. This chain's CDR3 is CASSPPNRVKETQYF. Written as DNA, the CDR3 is TGTGCCAGCTCACCACCTAACAGGGTGAAAGAGACCCAGTACTTC.

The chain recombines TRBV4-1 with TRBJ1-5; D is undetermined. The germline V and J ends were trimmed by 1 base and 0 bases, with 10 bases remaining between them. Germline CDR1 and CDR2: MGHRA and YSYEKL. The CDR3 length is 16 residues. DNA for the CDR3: TGCGCCAGCAGCCAAGCTACAGCTTATAGCAATCAGCCCCAGCATTTT. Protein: CASSQATAYSNQPQHF.

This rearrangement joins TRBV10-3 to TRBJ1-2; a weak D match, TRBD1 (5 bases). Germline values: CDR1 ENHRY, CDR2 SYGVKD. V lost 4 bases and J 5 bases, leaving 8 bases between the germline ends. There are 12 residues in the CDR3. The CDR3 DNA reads TGTGCCATCAGTGCGGAGGGGTATGGCTACACCTTC. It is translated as CAISAEGYGYTF.

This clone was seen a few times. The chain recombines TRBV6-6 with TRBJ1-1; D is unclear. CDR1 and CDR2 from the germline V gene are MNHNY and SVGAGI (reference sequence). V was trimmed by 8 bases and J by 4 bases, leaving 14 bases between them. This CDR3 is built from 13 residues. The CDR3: CASRFNSFTEAFF. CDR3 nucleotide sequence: TGTGCCAGCCGCTTCAACAGTTTCACTGAAGCTTTCTTT.

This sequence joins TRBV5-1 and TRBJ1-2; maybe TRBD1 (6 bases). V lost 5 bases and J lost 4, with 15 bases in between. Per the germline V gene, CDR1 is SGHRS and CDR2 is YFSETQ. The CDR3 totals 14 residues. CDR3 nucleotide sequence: TGCGCCAGCAGGACAGGCCCCGCCGGCTATGGCTACACCTTC. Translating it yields CASRTGPAGYGYTF.

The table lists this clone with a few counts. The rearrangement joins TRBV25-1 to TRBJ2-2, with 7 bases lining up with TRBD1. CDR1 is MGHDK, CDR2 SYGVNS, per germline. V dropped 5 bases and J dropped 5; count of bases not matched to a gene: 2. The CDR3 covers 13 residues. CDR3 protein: CASSPTGTGELFF. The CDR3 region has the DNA TGTGCCAGCAGTCCGACAGGGACCGGGGAGCTGTTTTTT.

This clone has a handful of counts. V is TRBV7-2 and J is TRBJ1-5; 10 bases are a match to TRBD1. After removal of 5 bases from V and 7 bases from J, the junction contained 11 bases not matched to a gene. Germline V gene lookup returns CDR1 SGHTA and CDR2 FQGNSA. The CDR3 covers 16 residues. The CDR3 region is CASSLFGQGEGQPQHF. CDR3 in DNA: TGTGCCAGCAGCCTTTTCGGACAGGGGGAAGGACAGCCCCAGCATTTT.

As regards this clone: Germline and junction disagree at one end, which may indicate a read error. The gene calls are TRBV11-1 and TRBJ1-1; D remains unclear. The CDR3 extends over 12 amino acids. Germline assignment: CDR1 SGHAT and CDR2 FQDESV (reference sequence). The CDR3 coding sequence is TGTGCCAGCAGCTTAGATGGCAGGCAGCGGCTCTTT. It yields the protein CASSLDGRQRLF.

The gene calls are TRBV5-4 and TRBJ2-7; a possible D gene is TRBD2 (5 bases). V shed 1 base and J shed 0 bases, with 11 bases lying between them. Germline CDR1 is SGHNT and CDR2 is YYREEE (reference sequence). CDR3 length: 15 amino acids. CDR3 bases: TGTGCCAGCAGCTTGAGGACTGTCAGCTCCTACGAGCAGTACTTC. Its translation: CASSLRTVSSYEQYF.

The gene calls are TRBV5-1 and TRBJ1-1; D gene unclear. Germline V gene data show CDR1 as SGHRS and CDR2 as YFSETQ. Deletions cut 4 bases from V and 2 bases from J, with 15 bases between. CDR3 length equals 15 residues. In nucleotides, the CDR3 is TGCGCCAGCAGCCCCCAGGATAGATCCAACACTGAAGCTTTCTTT. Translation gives CASSPQDRSNTEAFF.

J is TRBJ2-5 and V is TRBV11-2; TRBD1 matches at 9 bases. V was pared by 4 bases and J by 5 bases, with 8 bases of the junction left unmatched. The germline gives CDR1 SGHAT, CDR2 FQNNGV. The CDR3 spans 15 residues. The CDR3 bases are TGTGCCAGCAGCTCTGACAGGGGGGCATTCGAGACCCAGTACTTC. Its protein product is CASSSDRGAFETQYF.

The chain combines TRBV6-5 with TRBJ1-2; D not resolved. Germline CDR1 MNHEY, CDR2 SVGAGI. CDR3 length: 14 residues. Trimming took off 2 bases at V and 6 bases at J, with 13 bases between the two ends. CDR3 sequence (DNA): TGTGCCAGCAGTTACAGAGGGCGGGAAAATGGCTACACCTTC. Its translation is CASSYRGRENGYTF.

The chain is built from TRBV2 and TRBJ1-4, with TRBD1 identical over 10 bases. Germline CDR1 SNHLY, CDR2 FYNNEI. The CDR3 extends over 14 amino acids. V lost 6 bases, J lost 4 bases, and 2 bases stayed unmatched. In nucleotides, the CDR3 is TGTGCCAGCAGCGGGGACAGGGGTAATGAAAAACTGTTTTTT. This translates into CASSGDRGNEKLFF. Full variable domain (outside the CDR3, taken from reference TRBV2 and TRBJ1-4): EPEVTQTPSHQVTQMGQEVILRCVPISNHLYFYWYRQILGQKVEFLVSFYNNEISEKSEIFDDQFSVERPDGSNFTLKIRSTKLEDSAMYFCASSGDRGNEKLFFGSGTQLSVL.

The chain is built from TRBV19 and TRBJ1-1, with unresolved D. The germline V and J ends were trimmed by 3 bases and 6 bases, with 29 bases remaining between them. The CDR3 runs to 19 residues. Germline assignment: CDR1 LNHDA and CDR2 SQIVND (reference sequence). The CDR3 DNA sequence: TGTGCCAGTAGTATTCCACGTCGCGGAAAGGCGGGAAGGCTCGCTGAAGCTTTCTTT. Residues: CASSIPRRGKAGRLAEAFF.

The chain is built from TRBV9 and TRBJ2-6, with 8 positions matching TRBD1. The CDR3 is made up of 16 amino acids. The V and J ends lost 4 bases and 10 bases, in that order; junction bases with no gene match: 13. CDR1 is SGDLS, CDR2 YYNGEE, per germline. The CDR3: CASSPVGQGELNVLTF. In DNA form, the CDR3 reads TGTGCCAGCAGCCCCGTCGGACAGGGTGAACTTAACGTCCTGACTTTC.

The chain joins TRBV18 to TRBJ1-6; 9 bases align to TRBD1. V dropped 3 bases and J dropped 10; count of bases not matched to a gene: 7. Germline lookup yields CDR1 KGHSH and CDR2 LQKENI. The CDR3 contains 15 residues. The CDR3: CASSPLQGAGSPLHF. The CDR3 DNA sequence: TGTGCCAGCTCACCCCTACAGGGGGCGGGATCACCCCTCCACTTT.

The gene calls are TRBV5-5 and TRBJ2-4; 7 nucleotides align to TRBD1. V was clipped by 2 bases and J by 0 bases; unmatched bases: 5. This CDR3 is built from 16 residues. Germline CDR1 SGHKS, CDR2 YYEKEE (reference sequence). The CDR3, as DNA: TGTGCCAGCAGCTTACAGGGGACCCTAGCCAAAAACATTCAGTACTTC. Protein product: CASSLQGTLAKNIQYF.

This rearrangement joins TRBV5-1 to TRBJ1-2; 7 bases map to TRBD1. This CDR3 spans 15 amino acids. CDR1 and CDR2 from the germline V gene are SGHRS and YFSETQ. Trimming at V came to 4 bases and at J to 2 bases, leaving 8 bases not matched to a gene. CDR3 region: CASSAQTQGNYGYTF. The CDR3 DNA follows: TGCGCCAGCAGCGCCCAAACACAGGGGAACTATGGCTACACCTTC.

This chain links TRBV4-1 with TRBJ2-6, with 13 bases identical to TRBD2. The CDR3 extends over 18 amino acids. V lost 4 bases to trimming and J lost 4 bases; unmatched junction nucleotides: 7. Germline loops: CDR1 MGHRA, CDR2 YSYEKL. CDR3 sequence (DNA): TGCGCCAGCAGCCGACAACTAGCGGGAGGGACAGGGGCCAACGTCCTGACTTTC. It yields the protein CASSRQLAGGTGANVLTF.

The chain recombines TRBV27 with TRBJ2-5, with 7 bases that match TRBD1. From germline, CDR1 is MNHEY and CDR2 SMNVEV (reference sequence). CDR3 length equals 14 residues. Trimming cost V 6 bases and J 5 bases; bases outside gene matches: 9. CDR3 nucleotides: TGTGCCAGCAGGAGAGGGGTCAGGGGGGAGACCCAGTACTTC. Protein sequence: CASRRGVRGETQYF.